A single sample gave rise to the 4 T cell receptor beta chains below, sequenced in a study of T cell responses to AZD1222 COVID-19 vaccine. Profiled with immunoSEQ multiplex PCR; TCRdb holds only in-frame clones, not every one. This table holds about 200,000 clones, almost 90% found once. Sequencing was performed on peripheral blood, taken on day 0 of AZD1222 vaccination. These receptors all come from an adult in good health.

To note about this clone: This specimen includes other DNA sequences encoding the same CDR3. The rearrangement links TRBV5-1 to TRBJ1-2; D gene uncertain. Trimming pared 1 base from V and 3 bases from J, leaving 7 bases between. The germline gives CDR1 SGHRS, CDR2 YFSETQ. This CDR3 has 13 amino acids. The CDR3 region is CASSLRTDYGYTF. The DNA of the CDR3 is TGCGCCAGCAGCTTGCGGACGGACTATGGCTACACCTTC.

The chain carries TRBV9 and TRBJ2-5, with D unresolved. The ends were cut back, 0 bases at V and 5 bases at J, with 14 bases in the middle. The CDR3 is 15 residues long. Germline V CDR1 and CDR2: SGDLS, YYNGEE. CDR3 sequence: CASSVGLDPRETQYF. The CDR3 DNA reads as TGTGCCAGCAGCGTAGGTTTGGACCCCCGTGAGACCCAGTACTTC.

The chain combines TRBV5-1 with TRBJ2-7; 8 bases map to TRBD2. J gave up 4 bases and V 2 bases, and 5 bases lay outside the gene matches. Germline V gives CDR1 SGHRS, CDR2 YFSETQ. The CDR3 spans 14 residues. The CDR3 here is CASSLAAGAYEQYF. The CDR3 DNA reads as TGCGCCAGCAGCTTAGCAGCGGGGGCTTACGAGCAGTACTTC.

The chain has TRBV7-2 and TRBJ1-2; possibly TRBD1 for D (6 bases). The V gene lost 5 bases and the J gene lost 6 bases, with 13 bases spanning the gap. Germline V gives CDR1 SGHTA, CDR2 FQGNSA. The CDR3 covers 13 residues. CDR3 protein: CASSVWGADGYTF. The CDR3 nucleotides read TGTGCCAGCAGCGTCTGGGGGGCCGATGGCTACACCTTC.